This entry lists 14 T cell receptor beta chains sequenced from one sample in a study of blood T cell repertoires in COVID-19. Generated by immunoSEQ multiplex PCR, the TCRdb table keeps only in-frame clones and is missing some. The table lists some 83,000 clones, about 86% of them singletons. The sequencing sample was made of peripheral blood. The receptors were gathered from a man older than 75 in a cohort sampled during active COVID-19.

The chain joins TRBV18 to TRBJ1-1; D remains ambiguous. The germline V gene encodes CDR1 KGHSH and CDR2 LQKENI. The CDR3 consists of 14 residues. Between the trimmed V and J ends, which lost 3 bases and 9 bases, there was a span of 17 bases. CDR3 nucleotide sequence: TGTGCCAGCTCACCGCTGACTATTACAGACCAAGCTTTCTTT. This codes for CASSPLTITDQAFF.

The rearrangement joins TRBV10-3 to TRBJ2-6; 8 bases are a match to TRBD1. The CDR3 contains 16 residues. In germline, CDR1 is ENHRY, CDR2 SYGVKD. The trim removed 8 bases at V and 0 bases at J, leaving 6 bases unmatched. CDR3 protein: CAILGQGRSGANVLTF. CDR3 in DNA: TGTGCCATCCTAGGACAGGGCCGCTCTGGGGCCAACGTCCTGACTTTC.

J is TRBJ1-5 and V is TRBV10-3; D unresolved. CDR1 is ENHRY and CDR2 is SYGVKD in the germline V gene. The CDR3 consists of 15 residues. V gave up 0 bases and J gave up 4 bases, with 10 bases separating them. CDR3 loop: CAISESQALNQPQHF. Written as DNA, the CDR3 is TGTGCCATCAGTGAGTCGCAGGCCTTAAATCAGCCCCAGCATTTT.

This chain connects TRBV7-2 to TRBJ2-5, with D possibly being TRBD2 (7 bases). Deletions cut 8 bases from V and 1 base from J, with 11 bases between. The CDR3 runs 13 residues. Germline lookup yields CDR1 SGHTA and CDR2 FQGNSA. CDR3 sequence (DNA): TGTGCCAGCGGGGGGGGGCGCCAAGAGACCCAGTACTTC. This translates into CASGGGRQETQYF.

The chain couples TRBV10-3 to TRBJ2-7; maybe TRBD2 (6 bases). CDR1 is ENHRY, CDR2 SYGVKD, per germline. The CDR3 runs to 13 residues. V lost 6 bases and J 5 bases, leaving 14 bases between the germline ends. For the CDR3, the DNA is TGTGCCATCAGGGACCCCCCGGGGGACGAGCAGTACGTC. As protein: CAIRDPPGDEQYV.

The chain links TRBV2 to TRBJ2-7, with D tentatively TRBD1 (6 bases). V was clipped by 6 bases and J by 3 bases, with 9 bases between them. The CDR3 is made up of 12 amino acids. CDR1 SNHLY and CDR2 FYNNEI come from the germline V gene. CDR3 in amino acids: CASSPQGYEQYV. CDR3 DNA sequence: TGTGCCAGCAGCCCACAGGGCTACGAGCAGTACGTC.

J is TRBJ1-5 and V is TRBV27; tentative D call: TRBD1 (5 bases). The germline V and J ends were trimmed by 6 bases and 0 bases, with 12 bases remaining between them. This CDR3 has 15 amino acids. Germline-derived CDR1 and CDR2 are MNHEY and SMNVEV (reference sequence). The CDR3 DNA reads TGTGCCAGCAGCCTCGGGGGAGCTAGCAATCAGCCCCAGCATTTT. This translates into CASSLGGASNQPQHF.

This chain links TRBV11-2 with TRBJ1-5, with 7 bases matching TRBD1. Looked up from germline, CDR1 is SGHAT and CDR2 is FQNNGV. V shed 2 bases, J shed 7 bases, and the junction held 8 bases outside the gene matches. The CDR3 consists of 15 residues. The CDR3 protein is CASSLLRGFGQPQHF. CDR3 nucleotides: TGTGCCAGCAGCTTACTCAGGGGGTTTGGGCAGCCCCAGCATTTT.

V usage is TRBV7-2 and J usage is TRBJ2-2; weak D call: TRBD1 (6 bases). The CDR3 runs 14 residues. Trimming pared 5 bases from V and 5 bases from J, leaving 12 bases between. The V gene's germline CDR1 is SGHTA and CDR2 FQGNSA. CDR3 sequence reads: CASSTQGWTGELFF. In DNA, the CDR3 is TGTGCCAGCAGCACCCAGGGGTGGACCGGGGAGCTGTTTTTT.

Written as DNA, the CDR3 is TGCGCCAGCAGTGTCAGGGACAGGGGTGCAGAGACCCAGTACTTC. Residues: CASSVRDRGAETQYF. The J gene is TRBJ2-5, the V gene TRBV10-2; TRBD1 matches at 10 bases. V lost 4 bases and J lost 4; bases outside the gene matches: 6. This CDR3 is 15 amino acids long. Germline V CDR1 and CDR2: WSHSY, SAAADI.

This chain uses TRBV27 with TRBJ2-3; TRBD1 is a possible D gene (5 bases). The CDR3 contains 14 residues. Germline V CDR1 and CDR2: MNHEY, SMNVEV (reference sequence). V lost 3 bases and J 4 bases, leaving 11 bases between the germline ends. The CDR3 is CASSLRRVADTQYF. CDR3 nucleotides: TGTGCCAGCAGTTTGCGCAGGGTAGCAGATACGCAGTATTTT.

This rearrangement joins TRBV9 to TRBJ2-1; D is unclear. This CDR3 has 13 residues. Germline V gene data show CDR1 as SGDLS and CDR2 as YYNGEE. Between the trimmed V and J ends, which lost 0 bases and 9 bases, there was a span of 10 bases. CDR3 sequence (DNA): TGTGCCAGCAGCGTAGATCTGTTTCTTGAGCAGTTCTTC. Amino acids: CASSVDLFLEQFF.

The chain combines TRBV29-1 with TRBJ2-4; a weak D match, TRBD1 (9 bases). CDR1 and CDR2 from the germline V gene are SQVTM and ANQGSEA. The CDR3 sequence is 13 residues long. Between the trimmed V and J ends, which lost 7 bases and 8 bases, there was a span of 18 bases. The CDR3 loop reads CSAGQGRGDIQYF. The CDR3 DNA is TGCAGCGCCGGACAGGGGCGGGGGGACATTCAGTACTTC.

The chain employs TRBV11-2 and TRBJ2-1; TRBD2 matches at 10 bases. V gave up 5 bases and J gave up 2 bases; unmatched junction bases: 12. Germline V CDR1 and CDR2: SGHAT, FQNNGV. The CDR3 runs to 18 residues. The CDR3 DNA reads TGTGCCAGCAGCCCCGGGGCTAGCGGGGGACCTCCCTACAATGAGCAGTTCTTC. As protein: CASSPGASGGPPYNEQFF. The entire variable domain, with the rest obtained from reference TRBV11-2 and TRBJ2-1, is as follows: EAGVAQSPRYKIIEKRQSVAFWCNPISGHATLYWYQQILGQGPKLLIQFQNNGVVDDSQLPKDRFSAERLKGVDSTLKIQPAKLEDSAVYLCASSPGASGGPPYNEQFFGPGTRLTVL.